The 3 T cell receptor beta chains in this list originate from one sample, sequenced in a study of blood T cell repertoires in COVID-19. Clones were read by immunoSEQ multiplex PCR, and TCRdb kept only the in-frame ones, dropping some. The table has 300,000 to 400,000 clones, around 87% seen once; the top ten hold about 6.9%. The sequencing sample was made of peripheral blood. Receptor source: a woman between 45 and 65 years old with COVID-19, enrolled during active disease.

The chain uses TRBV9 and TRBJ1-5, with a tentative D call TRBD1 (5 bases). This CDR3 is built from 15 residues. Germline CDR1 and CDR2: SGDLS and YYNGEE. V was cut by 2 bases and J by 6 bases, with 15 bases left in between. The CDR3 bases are TGTGCCAGCAGCGTTTCAGGGTTCGTCGGTCAGCCCCAGCATTTT. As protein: CASSVSGFVGQPQHF.

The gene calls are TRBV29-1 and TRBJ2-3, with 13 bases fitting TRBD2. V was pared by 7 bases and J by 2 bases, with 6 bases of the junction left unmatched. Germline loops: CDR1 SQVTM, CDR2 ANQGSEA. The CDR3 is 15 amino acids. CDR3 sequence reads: CSAPGLAGATDTQYF. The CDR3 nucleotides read TGCAGCGCGCCCGGACTAGCGGGGGCCACAGATACGCAGTATTTT.

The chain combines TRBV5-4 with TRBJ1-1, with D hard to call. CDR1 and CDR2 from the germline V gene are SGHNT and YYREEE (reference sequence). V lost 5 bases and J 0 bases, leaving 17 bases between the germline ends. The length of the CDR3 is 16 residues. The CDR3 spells CASRPRGGYMNTEAFF. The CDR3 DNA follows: TGTGCCAGCAGACCGAGAGGAGGGTACATGAACACTGAAGCTTTCTTT.